Listed here is a single T cell receptor (beta chain). This entry comes from a study of shared clonotypes between healthy human individuals. The germline V gene has CDR1 SGHRS and CDR2 YFSETQ. CDR3 size: 14 residues. With 4 bases clipped from V and 7 bases from J, the junction kept 8 bases outside the gene matches. Some clones are missing from TCRdb's copy, which holds only in-frame ones; the method was immunoSEQ multiplex PCR. Altogether 550,000 to 800,000 clones are present, approximately 74% being singletons, with the ten largest covering over 1.5%. Specimen: memory CD4+ T cells sorted from blood. Subset in this sample: CD45RA-negative fraction. This clonotype was sampled from a woman younger than 45 in good health. This chain uses TRBV5-1 with TRBJ2-5; 9 bases line up with TRBD1. CDR3 nucleotides: TGCGCCAGCAGCCACGGGACAGGGACCGTGACCCAGTACTTC. Translation gives CASSHGTGTVTQYF.